The source of this T cell receptor (beta chain) is a study of T cell repertoires in aging, cancer and after chemotherapy. Study overall: Clear clonal overlap appeared across healthy donor samples taken over several months to years.

Trimming took off 3 bases at V and 2 bases at J, with 15 bases between the two ends. The CDR3 runs to 15 residues. CDR1 and CDR2 from the germline V gene are SGHRS and YFSETQ. Amplification of TCR beta used genomic DNA extracted from peripheral blood. TRB rearrangements spanning V, D and J were amplified using mixed TRB-A/B primers. TCRdb analysed the multiplex PCR reads with MiXCR anew, one entry per CDR3 protein. The repertoire includes fewer than 15,000 distinct CDR3 sequences, less than 30% of them detected once, and about 50% sits in the top ten. The sequenced sample consisted of blood. The source of this sequence is a human donor in good health. The chain joins TRBV5-1 to TRBJ2-7; weak D call: TRBD1 (6 bases). For the CDR3, the DNA is TGCGCCAGCAGCTCGGTAATCAGGGGCGCCTACGAGCAGTACTTC. Translating gives CASSSVIRGAYEQYF.